This section outlines one TCR beta chain sequence together with its context. Its antigen remains unidentified. PCR amplification relied on 60 Vbeta primers (plus 13 Jbeta primers). Produced via immunoSEQ multiplex PCR; TCRdb's table is partial and in-frame only. The profile covers about 120,000 clones, with less than 65% appearing a single time and about a tenth taken by the ten largest. The data originate from a study of cytomegalovirus exposure and HLA in healthy donors. From germline, CDR1 is SGHTS and CDR2 YDEGEE. V was trimmed by 0 bases and J by 9 bases, leaving 13 bases between them. The CDR3 is 15 amino acids. Study-wide points: CMV serostatus was the only immune exposure information that was available. Fewer N-insertions (relative to the approximately 670-donor mean) were reportedly seen in an Asian-associated ancestry cluster in a later analysis. Some V segments, TRBV6-2 and TRBV6-3 among them, were indistinguishable and were therefore excluded. Later, an analysis found that common viral pathogens appeared to be linked with several of the most significant clusters.

Sequencing was performed on PBMCs. V is TRBV5-8 and J is TRBJ1-6; weak D call: TRBD1 (5 bases). The TCR was taken from a man in his forties or fifties in good health and CMV-seropositive. In DNA form, the CDR3 reads TGTGCCAGCAGCTTGGTTCCCAGGGATGGTTCACCCCTCCACTTT. Amino acids: CASSLVPRDGSPLHF.